A selection of T cell receptor beta chains follows, all from one sample in a study of beta chain features in type 1 diabetes. Some clones are missing from TCRdb's copy, which holds only in-frame ones; the method was immunoSEQ multiplex PCR. The table records over 15,000 clones, approximately 68% of them present only once. What was sequenced was Tregs from blood. These receptors came from a man aged 25-40 years with type 1 diabetes. The CDR3 runs from the conserved cysteine through the conserved F or W. The D gene is left open where the match is weak. Clone size appears in some rows only: once, few, many, or a class for an expanded clone.

v_call	clone_size	j_call	d_call	cdr3_nt	cdr3_aa
TRBV13	NA	TRBJ2-3	TRBD1	TGTGCCAGCAGCTTGGACAGGGGGCTCACAGATACGCAGTATTTT	CASSLDRGLTDTQYF
TRBV6-5	NA	TRBJ2-1	TRBD2	TGTGCCAGCACAACCGGGACTAGCGGGGGGAATGCGTTCTTC	CASTTGTSGGNAFF
TRBV11-2	NA	TRBJ2-7	TRBD1	TGTGCCAGCAGCTTGCGGGACAGGGGCGCGGGAGGTAGGAACGAGCAGTACTTC	CASSLRDRGAGGRNEQYF
TRBV7-9	few	TRBJ2-5	NA	TGTGCCAGCAGCTCCGGACAGCTCCAAGAGACCCAGTACTTC	CASSSGQLQETQYF
TRBV7-9	few	TRBJ1-2	TRBD1	TGTGCCAGCAAGCGAGGAGGGGGCAATAACTATGGCTACACCTTC	CASKRGGGNNYGYTF
TRBV21-1	once	TRBJ2-7	NA	TGTGCCAGCAGTTTCACAGGGGGGTCCTACGAGCAGTACTTC	CASSFTGGSYEQYF
TRBV4-1	NA	TRBJ1-6	TRBD1	TGCGCCAGCAGCCAAGATCCTTCCGGGACAGGGGCTAGGTCACCCCTCCACTTT	CASSQDPSGTGARSPLHF
TRBV20-1	few	TRBJ2-3	NA	TGCAGTGCGGAGACTACAGATACGCAGTATTTT	CSAETTDTQYF
TRBV6-5	NA	TRBJ1-5	NA	TGTGCCAGCAGTAGACGTATGGACGGGGATCAGCCCCAGCATTTT	CASSRRMDGDQPQHF
TRBV27	NA	TRBJ1-1	NA	TGTGCCAGCGGCGCCTCGGGAGCTTTCTTT	CASGASGAFF
TRBV11-3	NA	TRBJ1-3	NA	TGTGCCAGCAGCTTAGCCCAGCGGACAGCGATCTCTGGAAACACCATATATTTT	CASSLAQRTAISGNTIYF
TRBV5-5	NA	TRBJ2-6	NA	TGTGCCAGCAGCTTGGCGAGTAGGGGGGGCGCGGTGGCCAACGTCCTGACTTTC	CASSLASRGGAVANVLTF
TRBV29-1	NA	TRBJ2-1	NA	TGCAGCGCAAAGGGGAATACCGATGAGCAGTTCTTC	CSAKGNTDEQFF
TRBV30	NA	TRBJ1-1	TRBD1	TGTGCCTGGAGTTCCGGGACAGGGGGCAACGCTGAAGCTTTCTTT	CAWSSGTGGNAEAFF